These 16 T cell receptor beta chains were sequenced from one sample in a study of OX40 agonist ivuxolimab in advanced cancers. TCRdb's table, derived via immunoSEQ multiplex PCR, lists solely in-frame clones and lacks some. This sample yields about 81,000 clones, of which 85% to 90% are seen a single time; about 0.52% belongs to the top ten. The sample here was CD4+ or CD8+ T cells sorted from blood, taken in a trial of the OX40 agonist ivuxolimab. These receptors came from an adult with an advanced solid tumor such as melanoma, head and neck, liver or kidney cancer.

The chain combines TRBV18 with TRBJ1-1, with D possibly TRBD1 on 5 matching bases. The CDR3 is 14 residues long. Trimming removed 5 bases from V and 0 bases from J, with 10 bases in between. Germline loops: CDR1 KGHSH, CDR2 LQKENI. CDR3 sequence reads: CASSFDSMNTEAFF. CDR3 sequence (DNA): TGTGCCAGCTCATTTGACAGTATGAACACTGAAGCTTTCTTT.

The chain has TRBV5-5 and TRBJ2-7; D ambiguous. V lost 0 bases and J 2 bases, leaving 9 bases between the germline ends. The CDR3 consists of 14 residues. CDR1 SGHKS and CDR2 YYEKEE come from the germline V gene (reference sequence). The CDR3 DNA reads TGTGCCAGCAGCTTGGGGCACGGCGCCTACGAGCAGTACTTC. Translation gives CASSLGHGAYEQYF.

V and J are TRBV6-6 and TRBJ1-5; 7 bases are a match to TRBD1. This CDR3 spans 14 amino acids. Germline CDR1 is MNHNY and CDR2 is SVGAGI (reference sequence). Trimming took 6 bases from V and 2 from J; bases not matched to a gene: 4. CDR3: CASRLGQGNQPQHF. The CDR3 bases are TGTGCCAGCAGACTCGGACAGGGCAATCAGCCCCAGCATTTT.

The CDR3 DNA is TGTGCCAGCAGTTTGTACCAGGAGGCCGGCCGGTTCTTC. This encodes CASSLYQEAGRFF. The chain couples TRBV27 to TRBJ2-1; the D gene is possibly TRBD2 (5 bases). V was shortened by 3 bases and J by 15 bases, with 18 bases between the two germline ends. The germline CDR1 and CDR2 sequences are MNHEY and SMNVEV (reference sequence). The CDR3 extends over 13 amino acids.

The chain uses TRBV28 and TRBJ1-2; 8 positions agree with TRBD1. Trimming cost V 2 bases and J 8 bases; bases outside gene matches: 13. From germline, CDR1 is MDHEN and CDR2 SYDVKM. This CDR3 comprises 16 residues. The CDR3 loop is CASSLGRLDRAIGYTF. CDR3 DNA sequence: TGTGCCAGCAGTTTAGGGCGGCTGGACAGGGCGATCGGCTACACCTTC.

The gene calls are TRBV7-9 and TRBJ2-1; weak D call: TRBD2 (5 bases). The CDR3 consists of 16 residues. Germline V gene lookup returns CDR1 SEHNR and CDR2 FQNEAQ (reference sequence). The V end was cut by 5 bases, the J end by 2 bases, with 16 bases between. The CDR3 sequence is CASSRTPPSTYNEQFF. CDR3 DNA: TGTGCCAGCAGCCGGACTCCCCCCTCGACCTACAATGAGCAGTTCTTC.

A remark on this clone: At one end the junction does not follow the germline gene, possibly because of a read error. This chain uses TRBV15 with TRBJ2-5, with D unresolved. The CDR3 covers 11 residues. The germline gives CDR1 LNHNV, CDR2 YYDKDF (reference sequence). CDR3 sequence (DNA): TGTGCCACCAGCAAACAAGGGACCCAGTACTTC. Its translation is CATSKQGTQYF.

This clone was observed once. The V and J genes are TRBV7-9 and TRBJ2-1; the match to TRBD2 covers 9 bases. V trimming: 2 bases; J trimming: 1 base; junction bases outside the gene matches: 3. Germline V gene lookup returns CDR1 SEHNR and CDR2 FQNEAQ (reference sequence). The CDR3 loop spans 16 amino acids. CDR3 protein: CASSLWLAGSYNEQFF. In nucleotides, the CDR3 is TGTGCCAGCAGCTTATGGCTAGCGGGGTCCTACAATGAGCAGTTCTTC.

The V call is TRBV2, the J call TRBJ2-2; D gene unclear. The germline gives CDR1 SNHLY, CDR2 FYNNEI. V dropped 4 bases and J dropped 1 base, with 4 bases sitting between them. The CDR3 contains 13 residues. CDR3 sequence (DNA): TGTGCCAGCAGTGTTGGGAACACCGGGGAGCTGTTTTTT. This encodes CASSVGNTGELFF.

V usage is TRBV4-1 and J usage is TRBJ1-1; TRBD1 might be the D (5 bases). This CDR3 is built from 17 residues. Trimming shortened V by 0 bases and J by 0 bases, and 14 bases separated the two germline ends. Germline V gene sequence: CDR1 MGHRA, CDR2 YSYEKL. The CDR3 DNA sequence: TGCGCCAGCAGCCAAGATGGACACTCAGCAATGAACACTGAAGCTTTCTTT. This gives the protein CASSQDGHSAMNTEAFF.

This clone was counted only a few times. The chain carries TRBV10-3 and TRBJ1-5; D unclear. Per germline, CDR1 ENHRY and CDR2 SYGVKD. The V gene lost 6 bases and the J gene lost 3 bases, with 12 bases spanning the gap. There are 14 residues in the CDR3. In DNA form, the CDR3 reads TGTGCCATCAGCCCTAGACAAGACAATCAGCCCCAGCATTTT. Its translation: CAISPRQDNQPQHF.

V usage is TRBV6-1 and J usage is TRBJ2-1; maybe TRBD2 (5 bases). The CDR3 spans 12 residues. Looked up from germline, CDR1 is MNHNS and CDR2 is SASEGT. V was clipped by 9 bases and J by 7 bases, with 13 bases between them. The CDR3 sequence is CASRDLGNEQFF. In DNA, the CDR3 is TGTGCCAGTCGGGATTTGGGGAATGAGCAGTTCTTC.

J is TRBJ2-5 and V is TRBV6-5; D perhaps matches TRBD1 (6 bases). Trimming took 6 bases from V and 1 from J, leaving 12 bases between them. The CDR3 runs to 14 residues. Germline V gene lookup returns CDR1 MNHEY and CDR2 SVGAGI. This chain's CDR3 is CASRLTGAQETQYF. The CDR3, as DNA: TGTGCCAGCAGATTGACAGGAGCCCAAGAGACCCAGTACTTC.

CDR3: CASSPGTGVTANEKLFF. As DNA, the CDR3 is TGTGCCAGCAGCCCTGGGACAGGGGTTACAGCTAATGAAAAACTGTTTTTT. The rearrangement joins TRBV9 to TRBJ1-4; TRBD1 matches at 10 bases. The germline V gene encodes CDR1 SGDLS and CDR2 YYNGEE. The CDR3 sequence is 17 residues long. The trim removed 4 bases at V and 3 bases at J, leaving 9 bases unmatched.

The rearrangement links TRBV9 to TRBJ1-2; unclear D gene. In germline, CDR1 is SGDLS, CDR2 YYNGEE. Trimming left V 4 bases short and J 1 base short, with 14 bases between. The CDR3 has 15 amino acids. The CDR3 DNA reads TGTGCCAGCAGCCCCACCGGGTCCATTAACTATGGCTACACCTTC. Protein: CASSPTGSINYGYTF.

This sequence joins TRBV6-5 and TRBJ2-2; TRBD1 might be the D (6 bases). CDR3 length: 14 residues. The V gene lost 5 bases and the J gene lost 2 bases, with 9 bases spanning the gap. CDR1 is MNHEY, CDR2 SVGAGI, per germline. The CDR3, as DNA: TGTGCCAGCAGTGTGACAGGCAACACCGGGGAGCTGTTTTTT. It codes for CASSVTGNTGELFF.